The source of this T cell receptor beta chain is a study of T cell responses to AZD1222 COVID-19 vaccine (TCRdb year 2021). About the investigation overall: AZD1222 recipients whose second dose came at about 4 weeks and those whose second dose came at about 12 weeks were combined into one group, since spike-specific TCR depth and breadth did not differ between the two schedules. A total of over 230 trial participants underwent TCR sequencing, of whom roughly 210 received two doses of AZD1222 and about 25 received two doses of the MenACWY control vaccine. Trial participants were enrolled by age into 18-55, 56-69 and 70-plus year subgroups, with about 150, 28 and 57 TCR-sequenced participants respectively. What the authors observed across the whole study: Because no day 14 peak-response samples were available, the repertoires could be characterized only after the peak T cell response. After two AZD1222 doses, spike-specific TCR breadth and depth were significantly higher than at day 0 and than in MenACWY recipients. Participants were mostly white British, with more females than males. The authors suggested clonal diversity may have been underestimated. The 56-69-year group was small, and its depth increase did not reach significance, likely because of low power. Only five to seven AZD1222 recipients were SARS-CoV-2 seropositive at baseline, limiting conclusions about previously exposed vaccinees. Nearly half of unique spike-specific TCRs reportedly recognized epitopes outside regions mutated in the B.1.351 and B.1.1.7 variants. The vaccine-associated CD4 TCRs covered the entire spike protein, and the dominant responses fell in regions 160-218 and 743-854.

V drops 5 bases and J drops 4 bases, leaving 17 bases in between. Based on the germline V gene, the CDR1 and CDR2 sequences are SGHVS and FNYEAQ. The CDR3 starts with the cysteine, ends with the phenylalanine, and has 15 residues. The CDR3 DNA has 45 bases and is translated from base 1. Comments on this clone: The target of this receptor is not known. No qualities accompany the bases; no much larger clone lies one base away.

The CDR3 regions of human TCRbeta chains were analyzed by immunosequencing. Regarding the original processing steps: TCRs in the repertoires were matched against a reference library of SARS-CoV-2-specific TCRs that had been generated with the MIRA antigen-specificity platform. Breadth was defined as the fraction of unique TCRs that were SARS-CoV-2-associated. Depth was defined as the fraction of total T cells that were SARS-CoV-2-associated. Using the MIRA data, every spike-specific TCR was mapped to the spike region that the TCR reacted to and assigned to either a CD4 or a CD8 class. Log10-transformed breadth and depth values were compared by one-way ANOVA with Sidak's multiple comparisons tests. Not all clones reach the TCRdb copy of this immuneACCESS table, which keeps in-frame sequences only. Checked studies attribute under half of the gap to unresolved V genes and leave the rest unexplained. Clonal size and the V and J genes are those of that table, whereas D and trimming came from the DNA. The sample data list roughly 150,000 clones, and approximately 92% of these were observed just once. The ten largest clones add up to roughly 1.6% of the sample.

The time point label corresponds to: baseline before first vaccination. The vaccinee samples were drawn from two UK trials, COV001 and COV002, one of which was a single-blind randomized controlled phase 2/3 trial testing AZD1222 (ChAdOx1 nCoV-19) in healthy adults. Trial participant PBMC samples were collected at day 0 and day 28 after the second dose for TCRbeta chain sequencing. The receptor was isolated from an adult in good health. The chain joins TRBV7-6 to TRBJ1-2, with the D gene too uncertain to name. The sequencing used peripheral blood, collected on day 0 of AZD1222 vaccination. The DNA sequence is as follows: TGTGCCAGCAGCCCCGGGAACCCGGGGAGCTATGGCTACACCTTC. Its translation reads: CASSPGNPGSYGYTF.